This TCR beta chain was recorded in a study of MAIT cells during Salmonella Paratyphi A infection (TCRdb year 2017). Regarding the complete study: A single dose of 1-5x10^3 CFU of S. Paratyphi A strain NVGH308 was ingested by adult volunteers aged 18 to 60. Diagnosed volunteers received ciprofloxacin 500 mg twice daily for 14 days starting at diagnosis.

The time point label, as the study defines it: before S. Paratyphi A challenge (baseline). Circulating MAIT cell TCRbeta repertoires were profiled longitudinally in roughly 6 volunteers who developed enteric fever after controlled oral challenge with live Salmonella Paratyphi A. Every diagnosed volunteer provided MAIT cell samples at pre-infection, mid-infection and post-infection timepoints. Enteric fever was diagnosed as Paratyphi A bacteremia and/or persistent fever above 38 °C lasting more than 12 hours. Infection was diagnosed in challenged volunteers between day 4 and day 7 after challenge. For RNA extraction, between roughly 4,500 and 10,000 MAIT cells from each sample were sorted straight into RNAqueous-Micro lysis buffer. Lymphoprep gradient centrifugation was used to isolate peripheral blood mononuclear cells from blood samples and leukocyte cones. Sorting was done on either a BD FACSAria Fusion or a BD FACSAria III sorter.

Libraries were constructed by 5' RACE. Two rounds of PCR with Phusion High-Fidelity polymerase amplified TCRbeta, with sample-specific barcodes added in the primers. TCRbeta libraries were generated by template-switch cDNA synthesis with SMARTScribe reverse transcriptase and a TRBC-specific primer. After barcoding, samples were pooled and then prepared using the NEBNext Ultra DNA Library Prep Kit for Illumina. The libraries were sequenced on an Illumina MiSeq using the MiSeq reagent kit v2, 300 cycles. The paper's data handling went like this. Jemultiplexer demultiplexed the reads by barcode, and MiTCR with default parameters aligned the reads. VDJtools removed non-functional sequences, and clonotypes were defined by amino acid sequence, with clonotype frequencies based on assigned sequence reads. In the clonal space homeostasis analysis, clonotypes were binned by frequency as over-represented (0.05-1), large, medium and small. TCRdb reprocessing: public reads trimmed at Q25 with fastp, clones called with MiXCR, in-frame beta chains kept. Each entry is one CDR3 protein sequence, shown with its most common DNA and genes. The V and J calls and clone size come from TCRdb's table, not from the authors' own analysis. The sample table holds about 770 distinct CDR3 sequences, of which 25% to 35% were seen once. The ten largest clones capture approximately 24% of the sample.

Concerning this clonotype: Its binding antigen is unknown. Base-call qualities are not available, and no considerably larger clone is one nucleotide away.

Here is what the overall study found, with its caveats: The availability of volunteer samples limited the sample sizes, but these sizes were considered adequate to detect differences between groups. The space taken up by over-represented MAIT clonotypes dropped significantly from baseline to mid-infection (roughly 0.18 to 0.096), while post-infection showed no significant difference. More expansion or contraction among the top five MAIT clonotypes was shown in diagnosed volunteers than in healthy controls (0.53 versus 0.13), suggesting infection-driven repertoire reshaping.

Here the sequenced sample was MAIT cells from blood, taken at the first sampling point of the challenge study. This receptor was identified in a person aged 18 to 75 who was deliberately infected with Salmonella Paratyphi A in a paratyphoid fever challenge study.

The sequenced DNA: TGCGCCAGCAGCCAAGATCGGTTCGCACCGAACACCGGGGAGCTGTTTTTT. Its translation reads: CASSQDRFAPNTGELFF. The rearrangement combines TRBV4-1 with TRBJ2-2; no D gene call is confident. V is cut by 0 bases and J by 0 bases, and the space between the germline ends is 11 bases. Including the terminal cysteine and phenylalanine, the CDR3 comprises 17 residues. Kept here is only the CDR3 DNA, which spans 51 bases and is read in frame from base 1. The germline V gene encodes CDR1 MGHRA and CDR2 YSYEKL.